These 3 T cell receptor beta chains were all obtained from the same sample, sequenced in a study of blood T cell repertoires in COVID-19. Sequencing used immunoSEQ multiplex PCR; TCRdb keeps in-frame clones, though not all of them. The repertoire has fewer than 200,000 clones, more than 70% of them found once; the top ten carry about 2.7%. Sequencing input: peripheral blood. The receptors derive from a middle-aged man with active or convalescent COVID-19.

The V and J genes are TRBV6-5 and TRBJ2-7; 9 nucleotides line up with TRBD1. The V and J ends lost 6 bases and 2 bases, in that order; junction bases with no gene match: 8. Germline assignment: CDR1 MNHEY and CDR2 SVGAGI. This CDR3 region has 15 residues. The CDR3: CASSTTGTGTYEQYF. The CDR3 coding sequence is TGTGCCAGCAGCACCACCGGGACAGGGACCTACGAGCAGTACTTC.

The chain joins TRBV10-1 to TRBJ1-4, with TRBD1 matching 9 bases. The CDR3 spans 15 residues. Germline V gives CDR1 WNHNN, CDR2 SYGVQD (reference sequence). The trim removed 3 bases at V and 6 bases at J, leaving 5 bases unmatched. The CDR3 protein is CASSEGGQGDEKLFF. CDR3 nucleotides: TGCGCCAGCAGTGAAGGGGGACAGGGCGATGAAAAACTGTTTTTT.

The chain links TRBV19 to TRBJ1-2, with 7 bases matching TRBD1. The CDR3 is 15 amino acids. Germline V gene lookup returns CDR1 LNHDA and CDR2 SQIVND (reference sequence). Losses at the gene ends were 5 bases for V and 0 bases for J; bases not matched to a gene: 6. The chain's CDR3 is CASSAQGTPNYGYTF. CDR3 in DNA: TGTGCCAGTAGTGCACAGGGGACCCCTAACTATGGCTACACCTTC.